Below are 10 T cell receptor beta chains sequenced from a single sample in a study of early T cells in non-severe SARS-CoV-2 infection (dated by TCRdb to about 2021). Library preparation was by 5' RACE. Sequenced on a NextSeq 500. TCRdb ran its own pipeline on the public reads, namely fastp trimming at Q25 and MiXCR clone calling, and kept in-frame beta chains. Under each unique CDR3 protein, matching rows form one entry showing the most common genes and DNA. The sample table records roughly 30,000 distinct CDR3 sequences; around 6% of these occur just once. Of the sample, around 30% is held by the ten largest clones. The sequencing here drew on whole blood, taken at baseline. These receptors originate from an adult who was a healthcare worker with PCR-confirmed SARS-CoV-2 infection or an uninfected control (not recorded which).

The chain recombines TRBV7-8 with TRBJ2-1, with TRBD2 matching over 8 bases. Trimming at V came to 4 bases and at J to 9 bases, leaving 5 bases not matched to a gene. CDR1 and CDR2 from the germline V gene are SGHVS and FQNEAQ. The CDR3 consists of 13 residues. The CDR3 region has the DNA TGTGCCAGCAGCTGGGGACTAGTACGTGAGCAGTTCTTC. Translated, it gives CASSWGLVREQFF.

CDR3 sequence: CASSLVAAGPNEKLFF. The DNA for the CDR3 is TGTGCCAGCAGCTTAGTTGCGGCAGGGCCTAATGAAAAACTGTTTTTT. The chain has TRBV7-8 and TRBJ1-4; possibly TRBD1 for D (5 bases). This CDR3 region has 16 residues. The V end was cut by 1 base, the J end by 3 bases, with 12 bases between. Per the germline V gene, CDR1 is SGHVS and CDR2 is FQNEAQ.

The chain carries TRBV12-3 or TRBV12-4 and TRBJ2-7; D is possibly TRBD2 (5 bases). Between the trimmed V and J ends, which lost 5 bases and 6 bases, there was a span of 8 bases. The CDR3 is 11 residues long. The CDR3 DNA is TGTGCCAGCAGTCGCGCGGGCGAGCAGTACTTC. This sequence encodes CASSRAGEQYF.

Relative to its sample, this clonotype is medium-sized (0.01 to 0.1%). The chain is built from TRBV6-2 or TRBV6-3 and TRBJ2-3; 7 bases agree with TRBD1. CDR1 MNHEY and CDR2 SVGEGT come from the germline V gene. The V gene end was trimmed by 6 bases and the J gene end by 5 bases; junction bases not matched to a gene: 11. CDR3 size: 15 residues. CDR3 DNA: TGTGCCAGCAGCCCCTCGAGGGGGCCGGTAGATACGCAGTATTTT. It encodes CASSPSRGPVDTQYF.

This clonotype has ten or more counts. V gene TRBV19 combines with J gene TRBJ2-7; 8 bases agree with TRBD1. The CDR3 sequence is 15 residues long. Germline CDR1 LNHDA, CDR2 SQIVND (reference sequence). The V gene end was trimmed by 6 bases and the J gene end by 0 bases; junction bases not matched to a gene: 7. This CDR3 is CASSSPGQASYEQYF. The CDR3 bases are TGTGCCAGTAGCTCACCGGGACAGGCCTCCTACGAGCAGTACTTC.

This clonotype came up many times. J is TRBJ2-7 and V is TRBV20-1, with 8 bases aligning to TRBD1. Germline V gives CDR1 DFQATT, CDR2 SNEGSKA (reference sequence). CDR3 size: 13 residues. J gave up 4 bases and V 3 bases, and 5 bases lay outside the gene matches. CDR3 sequence reads: CSASRTGMYEQYF. The CDR3 DNA reads TGCAGTGCTAGCCGGACAGGGATGTACGAGCAGTACTTC.

This clonotype was counted at least ten times. The germline gene is not matched at one end of the junction; a read error may be the cause. The rearrangement joins TRBV7-7 to TRBJ1-4; D gene ambiguous. This CDR3 contains 15 residues. CDR1 is SSHAT, CDR2 FNYEAQ, per germline (reference sequence). The CDR3 DNA is TGTGCTAGCAGCCCCCTCAGAAGAGGGAGTGAAAAACTGTTTTTT. This gives the protein CASSPLRRGSEKLFF.

This clonotype was recorded once. This may be a read error: a much more frequent sequence differs by one nucleotide. This chain links TRBV29-1 with TRBJ2-1; 7 bases are shared with TRBD1. J was trimmed by 8 bases and V by 8 bases; bases with no gene match: 6. Germline CDR1 is SQVTM and CDR2 is ANQGSEA. The CDR3 consists of 11 residues. The CDR3 bases are TGCAGCATGATAGGGGGCTATGAGCAGTTCTTC. It encodes CSMIGGYEQFF.

This clonotype has at least ten counts. The chain joins TRBV5-1 to TRBJ2-1; 7 positions agree with TRBD1. Germline V gene lookup returns CDR1 SGHRS and CDR2 YFSETQ. V shed 4 bases, J shed 0 bases, and the junction held 7 bases outside the gene matches. The CDR3 loop spans 16 amino acids. CDR3 in DNA: TGCGCCAGCAGCCAAACAGGGGCTAGCTCCTACAATGAGCAGTTCTTC. Its translation is CASSQTGASSYNEQFF.

This clonotype showed up many times. The J gene is TRBJ2-1, the V gene TRBV28, with TRBD2 matching 9 bases. Germline V lookup: CDR1 MDHEN, CDR2 SYDVKM. The length of the CDR3 is 15 residues. V shed 3 bases, J shed 10 bases, and the junction held 10 bases outside the gene matches. The CDR3 DNA is TGTGCCAGCAGTTTTTTGCCGGGACTAGCAGGGGAGCAGTTCTTC. Translated, it gives CASSFLPGLAGEQFF. Based on the CDR3 plus reference TRBV28 and TRBJ2-1, the full variable domain is DVKVTQSSRYLVKRTGEKVFLECVQDMDHENMFWYRQDPGLGLRLIYFSYDVKMKEKGDIPEGYSVSREKKERFSLILESASTNQTSMYLCASSFLPGLAGEQFFGPGTRLTVL.